This TCR beta chain appears in the sequencing data of a study of siplizumab effects on memory and regulatory T cells (dated by TCRdb to the late 2010s). Background for the entire study: The effect of the anti-CD2 antibody siplizumab on alloreactive T-cell subsets was examined in allogeneic mixed lymphocyte reactions constructed from human PBMCs.

Libraries were built with the immunoSEQ multiplex PCR assay. About 10^5 TCR templates per sample were assayed by the deep sequencing platform. Genomic DNA extracted from sorted T cells was used for TCRbeta CDR3 sequencing. Concerning the study's data processing: Clonal analysis of TCRbeta CDR3 data was done in the R programming language. Alloreactive CD4+ and CD8+ clones were defined by comparing unstimulated samples with post-reaction CFSE-low samples. Regulatory or non-regulatory origin was assigned to alloreactive CD4+ clones by matching of sequences to sorted unstimulated Treg and non-Treg repertoires. Sourced from immuneACCESS, this table was stored by TCRdb with only in-frame sequences that have V and J called. A share of the clones is absent; for the studies checked, an unresolved V gene accounts for under half, and the remainder has no known explanation. That table is the source of V, J and clone size, and D and trimming were worked out from the DNA. The sample contains tens of thousands of clones, 70% to 90% of them found a single time. The top ten clonotypes cover roughly 3.8% of the sample.

Looking up the germline V gene yields CDR1 SQVTM and CDR2 ANQGSEA. CDR3 length: 14 amino acids, cysteine to phenylalanine. The read is trimmed to its CDR3 DNA, 42 bases read in frame from base 1. V sheds 6 bases and J sheds 1 base, leaving 13 bases between their ends. In a few donor pairs, further sequencing was done on unstimulated CD8+ naive, CD4+ memory, CD8+ TEMRA, CD4+ naive and CD8+ effector memory subsets. Sorted unstimulated T cells and proliferating T cells recovered from mixed lymphocyte reactions underwent TCRbeta CDR3 sequencing. Fresh whole blood from about ten HLA-typed healthy donors served as the source for isolating PBMCs. Beyond this particular receptor, the publication reports: In reactions with siplizumab, an average of 68.8% of mappable alloreactive CD4+ clones were Treg-derived, compared with 25% to 30% in control reactions. Compared with memory T cells, unstimulated naive T cells appeared more diverse, and naive cells seemed to make a substantial contribution to the alloresponse. The cumulative frequency of alloreactive sequences that could be traced back to unstimulated CD4+ memory T cells was significantly reduced by siplizumab. Because sequences below about 10^-5 frequency were poorly captured, only a minor fraction of alloreactive clones could be mapped to unstimulated subsets. The suppressive function of proliferating Tregs from siplizumab cultures was not functionally confirmed. For roughly 80-97% of proliferating CD4+ or CD8+ clones, no naive or memory phenotype could be assigned.

A note on this clone: Its antigen remains undetermined. No much larger clonotype is one base removed from it; base qualities were not supplied.

This sequence originates from a human donor in good health. Sequencing used memory CD4+ T cells sorted from blood. This sample's cell subset or site label indicates: unstimulated CD4+ memory T cells. The rearranged segments are TRBV29-1 and TRBJ1-5; no D segment can be confidently identified. The bases are TGCAGCGTCGACACAGATAACAGCAATCAGCCCCAGCATTTT. This sequence encodes CSVDTDNSNQPQHF.